This T cell receptor (beta chain) was captured by sequencing in a study of shared clonotypes between healthy human individuals. The study, taken as a whole, reports: Clonotypes which were not shared had lower generation probabilities than clonotypes that all four donors shared.

A word on this clone: Its matching antigen is unknown.

CD45RO-negative, CCR7-selected cells formed the naive CD8 fraction, which excluded terminally differentiated effector memory CD45RA+ cells. Germline V gene sequence: CDR1 SGHDT, CDR2 YYEEEE. V was pared by 4 bases and J by 0 bases, with 10 bases of the junction left unmatched. This CDR3 comprises 16 residues. The assay used deep level. Sequenced by immunoSEQ multiplex PCR; TCRdb stores in-frame clones only, minus some. The data hold around 650,000 clones, with 95% to 97% observed a single time. Sequenced material: naive CD8+ T cells sorted from blood. The sequence was obtained from a woman aged 30 to 39 in good health. This chain connects TRBV5-6 to TRBJ2-7; the match to TRBD1 covers 7 bases. The CDR3 loop reads CASSPGQPLSSYEQYF. As DNA, the CDR3 is TGTGCCAGCAGCCCGGGACAGCCGCTCAGCTCCTACGAGCAGTACTTC. Together with reference TRBV5-6 and TRBJ2-7, the CDR3 gives the full variable domain: DAGVTQSPTHLIKTRGQQVTLRCSPKSGHDTVSWYQQALGQGPQFIFQYYEEEERQRGNFPDRFSGHQFPNYSSELNVNALLLGDSALYLCASSPGQPLSSYEQYFGPGTRLTVT.